This T cell receptor beta chain was recorded in a study of lymphopenia after photon versus proton radiotherapy. The table came from immunoSEQ multiplex PCR; TCRdb's copy has only in-frame clones and leaves some out. Among about 45,000 clones, roughly 85% were seen once, and the ten largest hold 2.2%. This CDR3 is built from 15 residues. Germline CDR1 reads MNHEY; CDR2 reads SMNVEV (reference sequence). V shed 0 bases and J 6 bases; nucleotides not matched to a gene: 4. Remarks on this clone: Its specificity is unknown.

Overall study results and limits: Under photons, naive T cells and diversity fell while effector/memory populations rose. Oligoclonal CD8+ Temra expansion after nadir drove photon patients' diversity drop. Survival link was tested only in deceased patients; proton benefit remains a possibility.

This TCR derives from a man aged 40-50 years with gastric cancer. The V gene is TRBV27, the J gene TRBJ1-4; 7 nucleotides align to TRBD1. The sample in question was peripheral blood, obtained from a patient treated with photon-based radiotherapy. CDR3 bases: TGTGCCAGCAGTTTATCCCTAGACAGGGATGAAAAACTGTTTTTT. Translated: CASSLSLDRDEKLFF.